These 3 T cell receptor beta chains share one sample of origin, sequenced in a study of cytomegalovirus exposure and HLA in healthy donors. The PCR had 60 Vbeta and 13 Jbeta primers. Libraries were prepared by immunoSEQ multiplex PCR; TCRdb keeps only in-frame clonotypes and omits some of them. The table records 150,000 to 200,000 clones, just over 75% of them present only once. Sequenced material: PBMCs. The receptors originated from a man younger than 35 in good health and CMV-seronegative.

The rearrangement uses TRBV11-2 and TRBJ2-5; D is unresolved. The CDR3 has 14 residues. V lost 5 bases and J lost 2, with 12 bases in between. Germline CDR1 and CDR2: SGHAT and FQNNGV. This CDR3 is CASSPSSPQETQYF. The CDR3 DNA follows: TGTGCCAGCAGCCCCTCTAGTCCTCAAGAGACCCAGTACTTC.

This chain joins TRBV7-2 and TRBJ1-2, with unresolved D. The germline gives CDR1 SGHTA, CDR2 FQGNSA. V was shortened by 5 bases and J by 4 bases, with 11 bases between the two germline ends. The CDR3 is made up of 13 amino acids. The CDR3 DNA reads as TGTGCCAGCAGCCCGGATAACAGCTATGGCTACACCTTC. It is translated as CASSPDNSYGYTF.

CDR3 coding DNA: TGTGCTAGTGTTCCGTGGAGTCGGGGTAACACCATATATTTT. It specifies CASVPWSRGNTIYF. The rearrangement links TRBV12-5 to TRBJ1-3; the D is unclear. The CDR3 contains 14 residues. The ends were cut back, 7 bases at V and 7 bases at J, with 17 bases in the middle. Germline V gene sequence: CDR1 LGHNT, CDR2 FRNRAP.